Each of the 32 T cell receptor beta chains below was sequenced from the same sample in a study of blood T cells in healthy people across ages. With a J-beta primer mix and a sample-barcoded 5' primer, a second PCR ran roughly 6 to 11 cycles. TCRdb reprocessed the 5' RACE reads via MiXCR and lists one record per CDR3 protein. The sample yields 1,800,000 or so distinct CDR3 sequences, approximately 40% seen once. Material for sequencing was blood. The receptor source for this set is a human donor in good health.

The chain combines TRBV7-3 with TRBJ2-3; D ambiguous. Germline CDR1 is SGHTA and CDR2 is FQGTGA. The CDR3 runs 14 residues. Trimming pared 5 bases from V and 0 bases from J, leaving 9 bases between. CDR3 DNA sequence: TGTGCCAGCAGCCCGTTCACTAGCACAGATACGCAGTATTTT. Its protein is CASSPFTSTDTQYF.

In nucleotides, the CDR3 is TGTGCCAGCAGCTTGGGACTTAAAGGGTGGGCTTTCTTT. Translating gives CASSLGLKGWAFF. This sequence joins TRBV7-2 and TRBJ1-1; maybe TRBD1 (5 bases). This CDR3 comprises 13 residues. Germline CDR1 SGHTA, CDR2 FQGNSA. V was cut by 3 bases and J by 11 bases, with 16 bases left in between.

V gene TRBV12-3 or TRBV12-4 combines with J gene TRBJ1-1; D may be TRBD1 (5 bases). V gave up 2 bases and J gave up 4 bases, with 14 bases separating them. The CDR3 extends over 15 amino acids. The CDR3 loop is CASSLSKDGATEAFF. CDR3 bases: TGTGCCAGCAGTTTATCCAAGGACGGGGCCACTGAAGCTTTCTTT.

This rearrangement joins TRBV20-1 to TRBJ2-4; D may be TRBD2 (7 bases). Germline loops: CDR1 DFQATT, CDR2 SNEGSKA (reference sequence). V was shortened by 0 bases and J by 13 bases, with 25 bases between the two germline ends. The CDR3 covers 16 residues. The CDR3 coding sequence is TGCAGTGCTAGAGATCAGAGGCGGGGGCGTTACAATGAGCAGTACTTC. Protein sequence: CSARDQRRGRYNEQYF.

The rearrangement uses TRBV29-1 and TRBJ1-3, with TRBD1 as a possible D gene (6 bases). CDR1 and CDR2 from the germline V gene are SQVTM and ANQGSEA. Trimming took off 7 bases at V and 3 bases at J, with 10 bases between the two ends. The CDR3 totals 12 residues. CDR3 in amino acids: CSARTVGNTIYF. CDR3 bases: TGCAGCGCCAGGACAGTTGGAAACACCATATATTTT.

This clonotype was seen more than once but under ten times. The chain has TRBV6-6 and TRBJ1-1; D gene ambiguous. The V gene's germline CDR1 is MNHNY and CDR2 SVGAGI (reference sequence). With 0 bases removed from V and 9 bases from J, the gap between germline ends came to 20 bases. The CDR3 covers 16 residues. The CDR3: CASSYSISRAASKAFF. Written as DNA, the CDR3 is TGTGCCAGCAGTTACTCGATCTCAAGAGCCGCAAGTAAAGCTTTCTTT.

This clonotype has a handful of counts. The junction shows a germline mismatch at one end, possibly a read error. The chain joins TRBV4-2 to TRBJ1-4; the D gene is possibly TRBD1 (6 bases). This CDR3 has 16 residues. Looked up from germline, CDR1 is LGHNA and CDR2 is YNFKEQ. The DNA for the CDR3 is TGTGCCGGCAGCCTAGGGGGGCAGGGAACTAATGAAAAACTGTTTTTT. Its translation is CAGSLGGQGTNEKLFF.

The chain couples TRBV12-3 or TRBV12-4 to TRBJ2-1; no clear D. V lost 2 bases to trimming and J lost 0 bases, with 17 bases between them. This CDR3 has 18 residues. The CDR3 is CASSLYEGATDSYNEQFF. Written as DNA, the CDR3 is TGTGCCAGCAGTTTATATGAAGGAGCAACGGACTCCTACAATGAGCAGTTCTTC.

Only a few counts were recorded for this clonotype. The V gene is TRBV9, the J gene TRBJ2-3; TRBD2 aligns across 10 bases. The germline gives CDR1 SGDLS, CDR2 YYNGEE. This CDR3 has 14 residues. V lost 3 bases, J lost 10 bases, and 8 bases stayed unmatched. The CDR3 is CASSAGTSDPAQYF. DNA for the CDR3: TGTGCCAGCAGCGCCGGGACTAGCGACCCTGCGCAGTATTTT.

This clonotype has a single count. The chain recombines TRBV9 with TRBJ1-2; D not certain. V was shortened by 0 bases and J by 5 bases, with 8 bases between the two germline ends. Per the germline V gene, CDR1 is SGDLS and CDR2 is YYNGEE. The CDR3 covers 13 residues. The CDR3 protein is CASSVGISYGYTF. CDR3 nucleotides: TGTGCCAGCAGCGTAGGCATATCGTATGGCTACACCTTC. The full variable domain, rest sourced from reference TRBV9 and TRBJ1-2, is DSGVTQTPKHLITATGQRVTLRCSPRSGDLSVYWYQQSLDQGLQFLIQYYNGEERAKGNILERFSAQQFPDLHSELNLSSLELGDSALYFCASSVGISYGYTFGSGTRLTVV.

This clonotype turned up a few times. The CDR3 loop is CASSPAAPDQPQHF. DNA of the CDR3: TGTGCCAGCAGCCCGGCGGCACCCGATCAGCCCCAGCATTTT. The chain combines TRBV7-9 with TRBJ1-5; no clear D. Per germline, CDR1 SEHNR and CDR2 FQNEAQ (reference sequence). Trimming shortened V by 5 bases and J by 5 bases, and 13 bases separated the two germline ends. This CDR3 is built from 14 residues.

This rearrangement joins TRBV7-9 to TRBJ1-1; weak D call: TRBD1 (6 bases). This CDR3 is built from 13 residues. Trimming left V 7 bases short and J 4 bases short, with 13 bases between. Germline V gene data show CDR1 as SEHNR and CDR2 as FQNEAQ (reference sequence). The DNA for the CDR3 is TGTGCCAGCACTAAGGGGGGGAGCACTGAAGCTTTCTTT. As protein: CASTKGGSTEAFF.

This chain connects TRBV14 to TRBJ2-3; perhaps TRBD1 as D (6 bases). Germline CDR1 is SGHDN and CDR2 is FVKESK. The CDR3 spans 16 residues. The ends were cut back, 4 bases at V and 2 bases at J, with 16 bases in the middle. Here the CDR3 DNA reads TGTGCCAGCAGCCCAACTTTTACAGGGATCACAGATACGCAGTATTTT. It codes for CASSPTFTGITDTQYF.

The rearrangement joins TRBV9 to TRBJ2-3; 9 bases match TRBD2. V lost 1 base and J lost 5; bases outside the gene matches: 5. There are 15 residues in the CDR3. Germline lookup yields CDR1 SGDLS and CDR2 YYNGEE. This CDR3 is CASSVSGGIGDTQYF. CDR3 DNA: TGTGCCAGCAGCGTAAGCGGGGGGATCGGAGATACGCAGTATTTT.

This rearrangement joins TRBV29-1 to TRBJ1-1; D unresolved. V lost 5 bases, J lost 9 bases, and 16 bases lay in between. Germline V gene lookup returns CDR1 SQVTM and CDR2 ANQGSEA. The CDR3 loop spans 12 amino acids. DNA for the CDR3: TGCAGCGTTCTTCCTTGGAGCAATCAAGCTTTCTTT. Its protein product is CSVLPWSNQAFF.

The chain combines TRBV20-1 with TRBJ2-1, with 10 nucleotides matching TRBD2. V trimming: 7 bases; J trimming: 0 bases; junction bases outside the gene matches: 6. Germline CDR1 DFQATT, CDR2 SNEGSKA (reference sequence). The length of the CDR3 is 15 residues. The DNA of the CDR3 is TGCAGTGGTAGTCTAGCGGGAGTCTCCTACAATGAGCAGTTCTTC. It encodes CSGSLAGVSYNEQFF.

The CDR3 reads CASSPRTGLFRQTQYF. The CDR3 DNA reads TGTGCCAGCAGTCCCAGGACAGGGTTGTTTCGGCAGACCCAGTACTTC. This chain uses TRBV12-3 or TRBV12-4 with TRBJ2-5, with 8 nucleotides matching TRBD1. Trimming at V came to 5 bases and at J to 6 bases, leaving 14 bases not matched to a gene. This CDR3 spans 16 amino acids.

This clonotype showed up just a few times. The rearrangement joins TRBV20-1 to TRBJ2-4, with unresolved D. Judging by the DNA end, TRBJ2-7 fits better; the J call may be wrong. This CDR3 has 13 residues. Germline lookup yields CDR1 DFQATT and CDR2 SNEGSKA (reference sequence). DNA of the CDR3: TGCAGTGCTAGCTCCGACAACCCCTACGAGCAGTACTTC. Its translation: CSASSDNPYEQYF.

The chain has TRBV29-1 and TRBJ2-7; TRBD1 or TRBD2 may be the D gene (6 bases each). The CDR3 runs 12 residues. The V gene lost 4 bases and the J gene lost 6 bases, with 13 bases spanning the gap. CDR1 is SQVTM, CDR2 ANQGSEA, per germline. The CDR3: CSVGGAFSEQYF. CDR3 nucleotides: TGCAGCGTTGGGGGGGCGTTCAGCGAGCAGTACTTC.

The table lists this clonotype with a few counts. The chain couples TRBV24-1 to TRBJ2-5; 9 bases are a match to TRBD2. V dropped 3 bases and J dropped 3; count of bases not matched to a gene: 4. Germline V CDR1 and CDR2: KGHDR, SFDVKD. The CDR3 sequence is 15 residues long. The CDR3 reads CATSDRRGGEETQYF. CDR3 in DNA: TGTGCCACCAGTGATAGGCGGGGGGGCGAAGAGACCCAGTACTTC.

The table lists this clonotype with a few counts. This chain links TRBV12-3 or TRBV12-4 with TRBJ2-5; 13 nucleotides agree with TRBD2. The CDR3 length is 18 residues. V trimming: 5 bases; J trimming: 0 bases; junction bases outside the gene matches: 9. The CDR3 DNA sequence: TGTGCCAGCAGTCCGGGACTAGCGGGGAGCCGGTACCAAGAGACCCAGTACTTC. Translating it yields CASSPGLAGSRYQETQYF.

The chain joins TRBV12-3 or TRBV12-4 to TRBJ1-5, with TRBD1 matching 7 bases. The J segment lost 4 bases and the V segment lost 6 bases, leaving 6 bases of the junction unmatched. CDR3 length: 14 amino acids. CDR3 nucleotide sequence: TGTGCCAGCAGCCGGGGACAGCGGAATCAGCCCCAGCATTTT. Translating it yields CASSRGQRNQPQHF.

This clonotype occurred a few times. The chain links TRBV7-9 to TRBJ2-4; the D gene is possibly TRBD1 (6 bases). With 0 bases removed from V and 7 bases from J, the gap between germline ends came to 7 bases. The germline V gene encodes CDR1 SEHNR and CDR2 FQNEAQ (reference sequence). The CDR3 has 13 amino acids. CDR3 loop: CASSLAQGNIQYF. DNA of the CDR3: TGTGCCAGCAGCTTAGCGCAGGGGAACATTCAGTACTTC.

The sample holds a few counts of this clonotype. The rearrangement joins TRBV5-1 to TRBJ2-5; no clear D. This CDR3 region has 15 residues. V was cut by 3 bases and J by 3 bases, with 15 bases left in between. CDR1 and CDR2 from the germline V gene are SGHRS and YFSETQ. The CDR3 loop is CASSSGPGAKETQYF. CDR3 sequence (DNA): TGCGCCAGCAGCTCCGGTCCCGGAGCCAAAGAGACCCAGTACTTC.

CDR3 loop: CSARDRDRPTNQPQHF. CDR3 coding DNA: TGCAGTGCTAGAGATCGGGACAGACCCACCAATCAGCCCCAGCATTTT. The chain couples TRBV20-1 to TRBJ1-5, with TRBD1 identical over 7 bases. CDR1 is DFQATT and CDR2 is SNEGSKA in the germline V gene (reference sequence). This CDR3 has 16 amino acids. After removal of 0 bases from V and 3 bases from J, the junction contained 8 bases not matched to a gene.

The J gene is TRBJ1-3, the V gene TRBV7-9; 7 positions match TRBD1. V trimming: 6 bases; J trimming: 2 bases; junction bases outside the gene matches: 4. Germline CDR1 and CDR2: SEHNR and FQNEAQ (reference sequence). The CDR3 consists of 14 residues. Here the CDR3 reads CASRFGTAGNTIYF. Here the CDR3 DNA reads TGTGCCAGCAGATTTGGGACAGCTGGAAACACCATATATTTT.

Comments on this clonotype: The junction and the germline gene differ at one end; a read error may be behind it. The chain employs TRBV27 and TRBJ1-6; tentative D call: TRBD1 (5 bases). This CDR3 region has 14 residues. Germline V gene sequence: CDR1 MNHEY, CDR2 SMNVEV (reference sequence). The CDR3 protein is CASSPSGPYSPLHF. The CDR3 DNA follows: TGTGCCAGCAGTCCATCGGGACCCTATTCCCCCCTCCACTTT.

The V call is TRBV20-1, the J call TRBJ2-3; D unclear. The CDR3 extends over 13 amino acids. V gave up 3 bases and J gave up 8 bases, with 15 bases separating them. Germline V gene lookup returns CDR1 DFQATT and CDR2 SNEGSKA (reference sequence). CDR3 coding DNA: TGCAGTGCTAGTAGCAGACCTCCCTCTACGCAGTATTTT. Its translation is CSASSRPPSTQYF.

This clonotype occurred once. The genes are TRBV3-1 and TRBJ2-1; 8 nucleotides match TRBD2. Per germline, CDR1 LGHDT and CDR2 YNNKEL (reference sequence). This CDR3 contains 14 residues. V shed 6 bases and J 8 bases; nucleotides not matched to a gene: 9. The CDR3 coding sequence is TGTGCCAGCAGTCCGGGACTAGTTCTCGATGAGCAGTTCTTC. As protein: CASSPGLVLDEQFF.

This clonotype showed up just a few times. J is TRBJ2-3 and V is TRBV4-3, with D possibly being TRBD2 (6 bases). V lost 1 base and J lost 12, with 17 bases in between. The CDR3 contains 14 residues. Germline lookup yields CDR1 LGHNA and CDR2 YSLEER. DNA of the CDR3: TGCGCCAGCAGCCAAGTTTACTCTAGCGTCTTTCAGTATTTT. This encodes CASSQVYSSVFQYF.

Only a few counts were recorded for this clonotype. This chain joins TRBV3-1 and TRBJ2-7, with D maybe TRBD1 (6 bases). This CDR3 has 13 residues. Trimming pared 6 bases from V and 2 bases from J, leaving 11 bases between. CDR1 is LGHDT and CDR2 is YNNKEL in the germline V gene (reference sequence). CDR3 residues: CASRAGATYEQYF. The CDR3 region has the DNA TGTGCCAGCAGAGCAGGGGCCACCTACGAGCAGTACTTC.

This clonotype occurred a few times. The CDR3 nucleotides read TGCAGCGTTGGAGCGGGACATCAGTACGAGCAGTACTTC. Translation: CSVGAGHQYEQYF. V is TRBV29-1 and J is TRBJ2-5, with a possible D match to TRBD2 (7 bases). The J call may be incorrect, as the DNA end agrees better with TRBJ2-7. The CDR3 consists of 13 residues. CDR1 and CDR2 (germline): SQVTM, ANQGSEA.